This is a list of T cell receptor beta chains from one sample in a study of T cell responses to AZD1222 COVID-19 vaccine. Data came from immunoSEQ multiplex PCR; TCRdb stores just in-frame clones and leaves some out. The sample includes about 140,000 clones, 80% to 90% of them seen just once. Source: peripheral blood, taken on day 0 of AZD1222 vaccination. The receptors derive from an adult in good health. The CDR3 runs from the conserved cysteine through the conserved F or W. The D gene is left open where the match is weak. Not every row has a clone size; where given, it reads once, few, many or a size class.

J gene: TRBJ2-7
D gene: NA
V gene: TRBV20-1
clone size: NA
CDR3 protein: CTGGYEQYF
CDR3 DNA: TGCACTGGGGGCTACGAGCAGTACTTC

J gene: TRBJ2-7
D gene: NA
V gene: TRBV2
clone size: few
CDR3 protein: CASSREYEQYF
CDR3 DNA: TGTGCCAGCAGCCGAGAGTACGAGCAGTACTTC

J gene: TRBJ2-7
D gene: TRBD1
V gene: TRBV7-8
clone size: NA
CDR3 protein: CASSTTGGGYEQYF
CDR3 DNA: TGTGCCAGCAGCACCACAGGGGGAGGCTACGAGCAGTACTTC

J gene: TRBJ1-2
D gene: TRBD1
V gene: TRBV5-1
clone size: NA
CDR3 protein: CASSLQSGTGIYGYTF
CDR3 DNA: TGCGCCAGCAGCTTGCAGTCCGGGACAGGAATCTATGGCTACACCTTC

J gene: TRBJ1-6
D gene: NA
V gene: TRBV5-6
clone size: once
CDR3 protein: CASSFGQSPSPLHF
CDR3 DNA: TGTGCCAGCAGCTTCGGCCAGTCCCCTTCACCCCTCCACTTT

J gene: TRBJ2-3
D gene: NA
V gene: TRBV29-1
clone size: NA
CDR3 protein: CSVAGVRGTDTQYF
CDR3 DNA: TGCAGCGTGGCCGGTGTCCGAGGAACAGATACGCAGTATTTT

J gene: TRBJ1-1
D gene: TRBD1
V gene: TRBV24-1
clone size: NA
CDR3 protein: CATSEEGARAFF
CDR3 DNA: TGTGCCACCAGTGAGGAGGGGGCGCGAGCTTTCTTT

J gene: TRBJ2-1
D gene: TRBD2
V gene: TRBV5-1
clone size: NA
CDR3 protein: CASSSPAGTSGRNEQFF
CDR3 DNA: TGCGCCAGCAGCTCCCCTGCCGGGACTAGCGGCCGTAATGAGCAGTTCTTC

J gene: TRBJ2-7
D gene: NA
V gene: TRBV4-2
clone size: NA
CDR3 protein: CASSLPQGPSYEQYF
CDR3 DNA: TGTGCCAGCAGCCTTCCCCAGGGGCCGTCCTACGAGCAGTACTTC

J gene: TRBJ2-7
D gene: NA
V gene: TRBV5-6
clone size: NA
CDR3 protein: CASSLPGRSEQYF
CDR3 DNA: TGTGCCAGCAGCTTGCCTGGAAGGAGTGAGCAGTACTTC

J gene: TRBJ2-5
D gene: NA
V gene: TRBV6-5
clone size: NA
CDR3 protein: CASSTRLGLETQYF
CDR3 DNA: TGTGCCAGCAGCACACGACTAGGGTTGGAGACCCAGTACTTC

J gene: TRBJ2-7
D gene: NA
V gene: TRBV2
clone size: NA
CDR3 protein: CASSESAGSYEQYF
CDR3 DNA: TGTGCCAGCAGTGAATCGGCAGGGAGCTACGAGCAGTACTTC

J gene: TRBJ1-3
D gene: TRBD1
V gene: TRBV7-6
clone size: once
CDR3 protein: CASSPAGQGSGNTIYF
CDR3 DNA: TGTGCCAGCAGCCCAGCGGGACAGGGGTCTGGAAACACCATATATTTT

J gene: TRBJ1-1
D gene: NA
V gene: TRBV28
clone size: NA
CDR3 protein: CASSTTGPEAFF
CDR3 DNA: TGTGCCAGCAGCACAACGGGCCCTGAAGCTTTCTTT

J gene: TRBJ2-3
D gene: NA
V gene: TRBV27
clone size: NA
CDR3 protein: CASSPTGDTQYF
CDR3 DNA: TGTGCCAGCAGTCCGACGGGAGATACGCAGTATTTT

J gene: TRBJ1-4
D gene: NA
V gene: TRBV18
clone size: NA
CDR3 protein: CASSGYEEKLFF
CDR3 DNA: TGTGCCAGCTCAGGATATGAGGAAAAACTGTTTTTT

J gene: TRBJ1-1
D gene: NA
V gene: TRBV29-1
clone size: NA
CDR3 protein: CSVKVGGRGMNTEAFF
CDR3 DNA: TGCAGCGTCAAAGTGGGGGGAAGGGGGATGAACACTGAAGCTTTCTTT

J gene: TRBJ2-3
D gene: NA
V gene: TRBV5-4
clone size: NA
CDR3 protein: CASSFEGGTGRRTDTQYF
CDR3 DNA: TGTGCCAGCAGCTTCGAAGGGGGAACGGGGAGACGCACAGATACGCAGTATTTT

J gene: TRBJ1-4
D gene: NA
V gene: TRBV4-1
clone size: few
CDR3 protein: CASSPRRTGKDNEKLFF
CDR3 DNA: TGCGCCAGCAGCCCTAGACGAACAGGGAAGGATAATGAAAAACTGTTTTTT

J gene: TRBJ2-1
D gene: TRBD2
V gene: TRBV18
clone size: NA
CDR3 protein: CASSPILAGDEQFF
CDR3 DNA: TGTGCCAGCTCACCAATTCTAGCGGGAGATGAGCAGTTCTTC

J gene: TRBJ1-3
D gene: TRBD1
V gene: TRBV4-1
clone size: NA
CDR3 protein: CASSHGQGFNVGNTIYF
CDR3 DNA: TGCGCCAGCAGCCACGGACAGGGGTTTAATGTCGGAAACACCATATATTTT

J gene: TRBJ2-1
D gene: TRBD1
V gene: TRBV5-1
clone size: NA
CDR3 protein: CASSFPPGQGIYPQFF
CDR3 DNA: TGCGCCAGCAGCTTCCCTCCGGGACAGGGGATCTACCCCCAGTTCTTC

J gene: TRBJ1-5
D gene: NA
V gene: TRBV3-1/TRBV3-2
clone size: NA
CDR3 protein: CASSQDQRGAGQPQHF
CDR3 DNA: TGTGCCAGCAGCCAAGACCAGAGAGGAGCGGGTCAGCCCCAGCATTTT

J gene: TRBJ1-5
D gene: NA
V gene: TRBV4-1
clone size: few
CDR3 protein: CASSETHYSNQPQHF
CDR3 DNA: TGCGCCAGCAGCGAAACTCACTATAGCAATCAGCCCCAGCATTTT